Below, 23 T cell receptor beta chains from the same sample are listed, as sequenced in a study of CD8 T cells in ankylosing spondylitis. TCRdb ran MiXCR on the 5' RACE reads and lists one entry per CDR3 protein. This sample has under 450,000 distinct CDR3 sequences, with over 15% found just once. Study-wide points: Roughly 8 highly homologous variants made up a TCR beta motif, and this motif appeared characteristic of ankylosing spondylitis blood.

No antigen has been identified for these receptors. Sequencing used blood, either unsorted or a sorted T cell fraction (not recorded which). These receptors were collected from a male donor with ankylosing spondylitis.

The chain uses TRBV27 and TRBJ2-1, with TRBD1 matching over 10 bases. CDR3 length equals 16 residues. The junction had 7 bases not matched to a gene; V was cut back by 4 bases and J by 4 bases. Germline V CDR1 and CDR2: MNHEY, SMNVEV (reference sequence). The CDR3 region has the DNA TGTGCCAGCAGTTACATTGACAGGGGGCGTTACAATGAGCAGTTCTTC. As protein: CASSYIDRGRYNEQFF.

In this sample, this clonotype turned up a few times. The rearrangement uses TRBV5-1 and TRBJ1-4; a possible D gene is TRBD1 (6 bases). The CDR3 covers 16 residues. The V gene lost 4 bases and the J gene lost 3 bases, with 16 bases spanning the gap. Germline V gene sequence: CDR1 SGHRS, CDR2 YFSETQ. The CDR3 is CASSGPTGLANEKLFF. DNA of the CDR3: TGCGCCAGCAGCGGGCCAACAGGGTTAGCTAATGAAAAACTGTTTTTT.

This chain connects TRBV5-1 to TRBJ1-6, with D uncertain. V lost 0 bases to trimming and J lost 6 bases, with 10 bases between them. From germline, CDR1 is SGHRS and CDR2 YFSETQ. The CDR3 runs 15 residues. This CDR3 reads CASSLESLSNSPLHF. DNA of the CDR3: TGCGCCAGCAGCTTGGAGTCGTTAAGTAATTCACCCCTCCACTTT. The full variable domain, its missing parts supplied by reference TRBV5-1 and TRBJ1-6, is KAGVTQTPRYLIKTRGQQVTLSCSPISGHRSVSWYQQTPGQGLQFLFEYFSETQRNKGNFPGRFSGRQFSNSRSEMNVSTLELGDSALYLCASSLESLSNSPLHFGNGTRLTVT.

The chain joins TRBV28 to TRBJ1-5; TRBD1 is a possible D gene (6 bases). The CDR3 covers 17 residues. Trimming left V 5 bases short and J 2 bases short, with 19 bases between. Germline CDR1 and CDR2: MDHEN and SYDVKM. Here the CDR3 DNA reads TGTGCCAGCAGTCCACTTCGGGGGGCAGGGGGCAATCAGCCCCAGCATTTT. This gives the protein CASSPLRGAGGNQPQHF.

The chain couples TRBV20-1 to TRBJ2-4; TRBD2 agrees at 11 bases. J lost 6 bases, V lost 0 bases, and 10 bases had no gene match. CDR1 DFQATT and CDR2 SNEGSKA come from the germline V gene (reference sequence). The CDR3 covers 17 residues. Here the CDR3 reads CSARDPGITSGRNIQYF. The CDR3 DNA follows: TGCAGTGCTAGAGATCCCGGCATAACTAGCGGGAGAAACATTCAGTACTTC.

V and J are TRBV15 and TRBJ2-1, with a possible D match to TRBD2 (6 bases). This CDR3 is 13 amino acids long. The germline V gene has CDR1 LNHNV and CDR2 YYDKDF (reference sequence). V was trimmed by 0 bases and J by 10 bases, leaving 10 bases between them. CDR3 region: CATSRDGSGEQFF. CDR3 DNA: TGTGCCACCAGCAGAGATGGGAGCGGGGAGCAGTTCTTC.

This chain links TRBV11-2 with TRBJ2-1; weak D call: TRBD2 (5 bases). Germline V gene data show CDR1 as SGHAT and CDR2 as FQNNGV. V was trimmed by 0 bases and J by 6 bases, leaving 12 bases between them. The CDR3 has 15 residues. The CDR3 here is CASSLEGARANEQFF. CDR3 nucleotides: TGTGCCAGCAGCTTAGAGGGAGCTAGGGCCAATGAGCAGTTCTTC.

This clonotype turned up a few times. The CDR3 DNA follows: TGTGCCAGCAGCAAAGAAGAGGGAACTAGCCCGCTGGTCGGGGAGCTGTTTTTT. Amino acids: CASSKEEGTSPLVGELFF. This chain joins TRBV21-1 and TRBJ2-2; the D call in the table, TRBD2, was not verified against the DNA. TRBV21-1 is classified as a pseudogene. The CDR3 totals 18 residues.

The J gene is TRBJ2-5, the V gene TRBV20-1; D is undetermined. The germline V gene encodes CDR1 DFQATT and CDR2 SNEGSKA (reference sequence). The CDR3 is 11 amino acids. V was trimmed by 7 bases and J by 5 bases, leaving 11 bases between them. In DNA, the CDR3 is TGCAGTGAAGGAGAGCAGGAGACCCAGTACTTC. Translation gives CSEGEQETQYF.

The rearrangement joins TRBV20-1 to TRBJ1-3, with D uncertain. This CDR3 contains 13 residues. Trimming pared 4 bases from V and 0 bases from J, leaving 7 bases between. CDR1 and CDR2 from the germline V gene are DFQATT and SNEGSKA (reference sequence). DNA of the CDR3: TGCAGTGCTACCCGGTCCTCTGGAAACACCATATATTTT. As protein: CSATRSSGNTIYF.

V usage is TRBV30 and J usage is TRBJ2-6; D is uncertain. V gave up 3 bases and J gave up 0 bases, with 12 bases separating them. The CDR3 length is 16 residues. CDR1 is GTSNPN, CDR2 SVGIG, per germline (reference sequence). The DNA of the CDR3 is TGTGCCTGGAGATGGGCAGCGTCCTCTGGGGCCAACGTCCTGACTTTC. Protein product: CAWRWAASSGANVLTF.

V and J are TRBV20-1 and TRBJ2-5; a possible D gene is TRBD2 (6 bases). The CDR3 contains 12 residues. V lost 6 bases to trimming and J lost 4 bases, with 12 bases between them. Germline assignment: CDR1 DFQATT and CDR2 SNEGSKA (reference sequence). The CDR3 here is CSAWDSIETQYF. The CDR3 coding sequence is TGCAGTGCGTGGGACTCGATAGAGACCCAGTACTTC.

There are a few counts of this clonotype. The chain is built from TRBV10-2 and TRBJ1-1; D may be TRBD1 (5 bases). This CDR3 is 13 amino acids long. Germline loops: CDR1 WSHSY, CDR2 SAAADI. Trimming removed 7 bases from V and 6 bases from J, with 15 bases in between. The CDR3, as DNA: TGCGCCAGCACCGCCTCCAGGGAGTCTGAAGCTTTCTTT. Residues: CASTASRESEAFF.

Note on this clonotype: A clone one base away is much larger, so this may be a read error. This chain links TRBV12-3 or TRBV12-4 with TRBJ2-2, with a possible D match to TRBD1 (6 bases). This CDR3 is built from 14 residues. CDR3 region: CASSFSGVVGVLFF. The CDR3 nucleotides are TGTGCCAGCAGTTTCTCAGGGGTCGTCGGGGTGCTGTTTTTT.

The rearrangement joins TRBV7-8 to TRBJ2-4; possibly TRBD2 for D (5 bases). Trimming took 5 bases from V and 6 from J, leaving 11 bases between them. This CDR3 has 13 amino acids. Germline-derived CDR1 and CDR2 are SGHVS and FQNEAQ. The DNA of the CDR3 is TGTGCCAGCAGCCCCCCTGCGGGAAACATTCAGTACTTC. Its protein is CASSPPAGNIQYF.

This clonotype appeared a few times. The V and J genes are TRBV2 and TRBJ2-1, with TRBD2 identical over 10 bases. With 8 bases clipped from V and 9 bases from J, the junction kept 10 bases outside the gene matches. The CDR3 consists of 14 residues. Germline CDR1 reads SNHLY; CDR2 reads FYNNEI. CDR3 coding DNA: TGTGCCAGCTCTCGAGCGGGAGGGCCAGCTGAGCAGTTCTTC. It specifies CASSRAGGPAEQFF.

A few counts support this clonotype. The rearrangement uses TRBV5-1 and TRBJ1-1; no definite D call. The V end was cut by 0 bases, the J end by 6 bases, with 9 bases between. The CDR3 has 13 amino acids. Germline-derived CDR1 and CDR2 are SGHRS and YFSETQ. CDR3 DNA: TGCGCCAGCAGCTTGGCGGGATACGCTGAAGCTTTCTTT. The encoded protein is CASSLAGYAEAFF.

V and J are TRBV6-2 or TRBV6-3 and TRBJ2-4; TRBD2 is a possible D gene (6 bases). Germline values: CDR1 MNHEY, CDR2 SVGEGT. Trimming took off 0 bases at V and 6 bases at J, with 9 bases between the two ends. This CDR3 has 14 residues. The CDR3 reads CASSYSAGRNIQYF. The CDR3 bases are TGTGCCAGCAGTTACTCCGCCGGGAGAAACATTCAGTACTTC.

The rearrangement uses TRBV5-1 and TRBJ2-3, with unresolved D. V was cut by 4 bases and J by 6 bases, with 12 bases left in between. Germline V gene data show CDR1 as SGHRS and CDR2 as YFSETQ. This CDR3 is 13 amino acids long. The CDR3 region is CASSPLRSDTQYF. DNA of the CDR3: TGCGCCAGCAGCCCTCTCCGGTCCGATACGCAGTATTTT.

This clonotype was observed a few times. The gene calls are TRBV4-1 and TRBJ2-3, with 8 bases lining up with TRBD2. The CDR3 loop spans 16 amino acids. V was clipped by 0 bases and J by 2 bases; unmatched bases: 4. Germline-derived CDR1 and CDR2 are MGHRA and YSYEKL. The CDR3 DNA sequence: TGCGCCAGCAGCCAAGAGCGGGGGGCAAACACAGATACGCAGTATTTT. Amino acids: CASSQERGANTDTQYF.

The chain couples TRBV7-3 to TRBJ2-1, with D perhaps assigned TRBD1 or TRBD2 (6 bases each). Germline lookup yields CDR1 SGHTA and CDR2 FQGTGA. The germline V and J ends were trimmed by 2 bases and 6 bases, with 17 bases remaining between them. This CDR3 region has 16 residues. Written as DNA, the CDR3 is TGTGCCAGCAGCTTAGGGGGGCAGGGGTGGCCCAATGAGCAGTTCTTC. Translating gives CASSLGGQGWPNEQFF.

This clonotype has ten or more counts. The V call is TRBV4-1, the J call TRBJ1-1; D is undetermined. Germline CDR1 and CDR2: MGHRA and YSYEKL. The CDR3 consists of 13 residues. The V end lost 1 base, the J end lost 10 bases, and 13 bases lay between the germline ends. The CDR3 DNA reads TGCGCCAGCAGCCAAGTTGGACCCGAACGAGCTTTCTTT. Its protein product is CASSQVGPERAFF.

The chain couples TRBV10-3 to TRBJ1-1; no clear D. The CDR3 contains 11 residues. V was trimmed by 6 bases and J by 1 base, leaving 3 bases between them. Germline lookup yields CDR1 ENHRY and CDR2 SYGVKD. CDR3 bases: TGTGCCATCAGGCAGAACACTGAAGCTTTCTTT. It is translated as CAIRQNTEAFF.